These 31 T cell receptor beta chains share one sample of origin, sequenced in a study of vaccination effects on CD4 cells after COVID-19. Profiling relied on immunoSEQ multiplex PCR, and the TCRdb table lists in-frame clones only, not all of them. Of around 59,000 clones in the sample, just under 80% were seen once. No antigens are known for them. Sequencing followed a ViraFEST assay step that expanded antigen-specific CD4+ T cells with viral peptide pools. Having been cultured for roughly 11 days, the cells underwent CD4+ T cell isolation. The vaccine given was either BNT162b2 or mRNA-1273, in two doses. This specimen was CD4+ T cells from PBMCs cultured with HCoV-OC43 spike peptides, taken after COVID-19 vaccination. Documented subset: HCoV-OC43 spike overlapping peptide pool stimulation. All receptors derive from a human donor who received a COVID-19 vaccine.

V is TRBV20-1 and J is TRBJ2-2; 8 bases agree with TRBD1. Germline CDR1 and CDR2: DFQATT and SNEGSKA (reference sequence). This CDR3 contains 15 residues. The V segment lost 3 bases and the J segment 1 base; nucleotides outside the gene matches: 4. CDR3: CSASGDRWNTGELFF. DNA for the CDR3: TGCAGTGCTAGTGGGGACAGGTGGAACACCGGGGAGCTGTTTTTT.

The rearrangement links TRBV15 to TRBJ1-2; D not resolved. V was clipped by 1 base and J by 3 bases, with 3 bases between them. Looked up from germline, CDR1 is LNHNV and CDR2 is YYDKDF (reference sequence). This CDR3 contains 12 residues. This CDR3 reads CATSRADYGYTF. In nucleotides, the CDR3 is TGTGCCACCAGCAGAGCGGACTATGGCTACACCTTC.

For the CDR3, the DNA is TGTGCCAGCAGCCCGAGGACAGGAAGGGACTATGGCTACACCTTC. It translates to CASSPRTGRDYGYTF. The chain uses TRBV7-2 and TRBJ1-2; 7 nucleotides line up with TRBD1. V lost 5 bases to trimming and J lost 3 bases; unmatched junction nucleotides: 9. The CDR3 covers 15 residues. Germline values: CDR1 SGHTA, CDR2 FQGNSA.

The V gene is TRBV5-1, the J gene TRBJ1-1, with D tentatively TRBD1 (6 bases). The germline V gene encodes CDR1 SGHRS and CDR2 YFSETQ. The CDR3 runs 13 residues. Trimming removed 5 bases from V and 3 bases from J, with 11 bases in between. Here the CDR3 DNA reads TGCGCCAGCAGACAACAGGGAGACACTGAAGCTTTCTTT. Encoded protein: CASRQQGDTEAFF.

This chain connects TRBV18 to TRBJ2-4; 9 bases match TRBD1. The germline CDR1 and CDR2 sequences are KGHSH and LQKENI. CDR3 length: 15 residues. J lost 4 bases, V lost 1 base, and 2 bases had no gene match. CDR3 loop: CASSPQGTGKNIQYF. CDR3 DNA sequence: TGTGCCAGCTCACCACAGGGGACAGGGAAAAACATTCAGTACTTC.

This sequence joins TRBV5-1 and TRBJ1-1, with a tentative D call TRBD1 (6 bases). The CDR3 is made up of 14 amino acids. Trimming stripped 3 bases from V and 1 base from J, with 10 bases between. CDR1 and CDR2 from the germline V gene are SGHRS and YFSETQ. The DNA for the CDR3 is TGCGCCAGCAGCTCCAACAGGGAGAACACTGAAGCTTTCTTT. Protein product: CASSSNRENTEAFF.

This chain joins TRBV7-9 and TRBJ2-7; D is uncertain. The CDR3 has 14 residues. V lost 1 base and J 4 bases, leaving 11 bases between the germline ends. The germline V gene encodes CDR1 SEHNR and CDR2 FQNEAQ (reference sequence). CDR3 in DNA: TGTGCCAGCAGCTTAGAGTCAGACTCGTACGAGCAGTACGTC. It yields the protein CASSLESDSYEQYV.

This sequence joins TRBV5-4 and TRBJ2-5; D is possibly TRBD2 (7 bases). Germline V gives CDR1 SGHNT, CDR2 YYREEE (reference sequence). The ends were cut back, 7 bases at V and 1 base at J, with 14 bases in the middle. There are 14 residues in the CDR3. The CDR3 sequence is CASGGGPFQETQYF. The CDR3 DNA follows: TGTGCCAGCGGGGGGGGGCCGTTCCAAGAGACCCAGTACTTC.

This clone has only a few counts. The chain uses TRBV7-3 and TRBJ2-1, with 9 bases aligning to TRBD2. CDR3 length: 15 amino acids. V was pared by 5 bases and J by 5 bases, with 7 bases of the junction left unmatched. Germline CDR1 reads SGHTA; CDR2 reads FQGTGA. CDR3 sequence: CASSQSGGLNNEQFF. CDR3 DNA: TGTGCCAGCAGCCAAAGCGGGGGGCTTAACAATGAGCAGTTCTTC. The full variable domain, its missing parts supplied by reference TRBV7-3 and TRBJ2-1, is GAGVSQTPSNKVTEKGKYVELRCDPISGHTALYWYRQSLGQGPEFLIYFQGTGAADDSGLPNDRFFAVRPEGSVSTLKIQRTERGDSAVYLCASSQSGGLNNEQFFGPGTRLTVL.

The chain combines TRBV5-1 with TRBJ1-2; D is undetermined. The CDR3 consists of 13 residues. Trimming removed 0 bases at V and 7 bases at J, with 10 bases between. The germline gives CDR1 SGHRS, CDR2 YFSETQ. The CDR3 DNA follows: TGCGCCAGCAGCTTGGGTGCAGGAAGTGGCTACACCTTC. This gives the protein CASSLGAGSGYTF.

J is TRBJ1-6 and V is TRBV6-2 or TRBV6-3, with TRBD1 matching over 9 bases. Germline CDR1 and CDR2: MNHEY and SVGEGT. V was pared by 5 bases and J by 0 bases, with 8 bases of the junction left unmatched. The CDR3 runs to 18 residues. CDR3 in DNA: TGTGCCAGCAGTCAGGGGGACAGGGCCAGCTCCTATAATTCACCCCTCCACTTT. This translates into CASSQGDRASSYNSPLHF.

The chain carries TRBV6-1 and TRBJ2-7; tentative D call: TRBD2 (6 bases). The CDR3 length is 15 residues. CDR1 MNHNS and CDR2 SASEGT come from the germline V gene. Between the trimmed V and J ends, which lost 3 bases and 0 bases, there was a span of 12 bases. CDR3 residues: CASSDRGSSSYEQYV. For the CDR3, the DNA is TGTGCCAGCAGTGACCGGGGGTCGAGCTCCTACGAGCAGTACGTC.

The genes are TRBV7-9 and TRBJ2-4; TRBD1 matches at 7 bases. V was clipped by 5 bases and J by 3 bases; unmatched bases: 10. The germline V gene encodes CDR1 SEHNR and CDR2 FQNEAQ (reference sequence). This CDR3 has 16 residues. The CDR3 loop reads CASSEQGSSGKNIQYF. The CDR3 DNA follows: TGTGCCAGCAGCGAACAGGGGTCCTCAGGCAAAAACATTCAGTACTTC.

The chain is built from TRBV4-2 and TRBJ2-3; D is possibly TRBD2 (6 bases). This CDR3 region has 14 residues. Germline values: CDR1 LGHNA, CDR2 YNFKEQ. The V end lost 3 bases, the J end lost 5 bases, and 12 bases lay between the germline ends. CDR3 in amino acids: CASSQGISGDTQYF. DNA of the CDR3: TGTGCCAGCAGCCAGGGGATTAGCGGAGATACGCAGTATTTT.

The chain employs TRBV5-1 and TRBJ1-1; D gene ambiguous. Trimming stripped 0 bases from V and 0 bases from J, with 6 bases between. CDR3 length: 14 residues. Germline values: CDR1 SGHRS, CDR2 YFSETQ. The CDR3 region is CASSLDHMNTEAFF. CDR3 sequence (DNA): TGCGCCAGCAGCTTGGACCACATGAACACTGAAGCTTTCTTT. Variable domain in full (rest from reference TRBV5-1 and TRBJ1-1): KAGVTQTPRYLIKTRGQQVTLSCSPISGHRSVSWYQQTPGQGLQFLFEYFSETQRNKGNFPGRFSGRQFSNSRSEMNVSTLELGDSALYLCASSLDHMNTEAFFGQGTRLTVV.

The gene calls are TRBV30 and TRBJ1-2, with D possibly matching TRBD1 (5 bases). In germline, CDR1 is GTSNPN, CDR2 SVGIG (reference sequence). Between the trimmed V and J ends, which lost 3 bases and 4 bases, there was a span of 15 bases. CDR3 length equals 14 residues. Written as DNA, the CDR3 is TGTGCCTGGAGCGTAAAGTTCGGGGCCTATGGCTACACCTTC. Translating it yields CAWSVKFGAYGYTF.

The chain carries TRBV7-3 and TRBJ2-3; 16 positions match TRBD2. This CDR3 is 18 amino acids long. Trimming cost V 5 bases and J 5 bases; bases outside gene matches: 10. Germline V gene sequence: CDR1 SGHTA, CDR2 FQGTGA. The CDR3 spells CASSPGTSGGARRDTQYF. Here the CDR3 DNA reads TGTGCCAGCAGCCCCGGGACTAGCGGGGGGGCCCGGAGAGATACGCAGTATTTT.

The gene calls are TRBV6-5 and TRBJ1-5; TRBD1 matches at 9 bases. This CDR3 region has 13 residues. Unmatched junction bases numbered 8, after V lost 10 bases and J lost 7 bases. CDR1 MNHEY and CDR2 SVGAGI come from the germline V gene. The CDR3 DNA is TGTGCCACCTCGGACAGGGGTGGCCAGCCCCAGCATTTT. Translated, it gives CATSDRGGQPQHF.

The chain uses TRBV11-2 and TRBJ1-2; unclear D gene. Germline assignment: CDR1 SGHAT and CDR2 FQNNGV. The CDR3 covers 14 residues. Trimming pared 0 bases from V and 4 bases from J, leaving 9 bases between. In DNA form, the CDR3 reads TGTGCCAGCAGCTTAGAGAGCAGGTTCTATGGCTACACCTTC. Amino acid sequence: CASSLESRFYGYTF.

This chain joins TRBV6-5 and TRBJ1-6; D ambiguous. CDR3 length equals 12 residues. V was trimmed by 8 bases and J by 6 bases, leaving 8 bases between them. Germline-derived CDR1 and CDR2 are MNHEY and SVGAGI. The CDR3: CASRLLNSPLHF. The CDR3 bases are TGTGCCAGCCGGCTCCTTAATTCACCCCTCCACTTT.

This clone was picked up one time. V is TRBV28 and J is TRBJ2-5; TRBD2 is a possible D gene (5 bases). The CDR3 contains 13 residues. Trimming stripped 9 bases from V and 1 base from J, with 12 bases between. Germline lookup yields CDR1 MDHEN and CDR2 SYDVKM. The CDR3 spells CARFPDCQETQYF. Here the CDR3 DNA reads TGTGCCAGATTCCCGGACTGCCAAGAGACCCAGTACTTC.

The rearrangement uses TRBV7-2 and TRBJ2-3, with TRBD2 matching over 7 bases. Germline V lookup: CDR1 SGHTA, CDR2 FQGNSA. The CDR3 runs to 14 residues. Trimming at V came to 4 bases and at J to 5 bases, leaving 6 bases not matched to a gene. DNA for the CDR3: TGTGCCAGCAGCTCCGGACTAGTAGGAGATACGCAGTATTTT. Its protein product is CASSSGLVGDTQYF. The full variable domain, completed using reference TRBV7-2 and TRBJ2-3, is GAGVSQSPSNKVTEKGKDVELRCDPISGHTALYWYRQSLGQGLEFLIYFQGNSAPDKSGLPSDRFSAERTGGSVSTLTIQRTQQEDSAVYLCASSSGLVGDTQYFGPGTRLTVL.

The rearrangement uses TRBV6-6 and TRBJ2-2; D call uncertain. Germline V gives CDR1 MNHNY, CDR2 SVGAGI (reference sequence). Trimming removed 4 bases from V and 4 bases from J, with 7 bases in between. This CDR3 spans 13 amino acids. The CDR3 DNA reads as TGTGCCAGCAGTTTACCGGGCACCGGGGAGCTGTTTTTT. Protein: CASSLPGTGELFF.

The J gene is TRBJ2-1, the V gene TRBV4-1, with D tentatively TRBD1 (6 bases). Trimming pared 1 base from V and 5 bases from J, leaving 15 bases between. The CDR3 runs 16 residues. In germline, CDR1 is MGHRA, CDR2 YSYEKL. Written as DNA, the CDR3 is TGCGCCAGCAGCCAAGTTCAGTGGGGGCAGAACAATGAGCAGTTCTTC. Translated: CASSQVQWGQNNEQFF.

J is TRBJ2-7 and V is TRBV11-2, with D unresolved. Germline V lookup: CDR1 SGHAT, CDR2 FQNNGV. The CDR3 loop spans 13 amino acids. With 2 bases removed from V and 3 bases from J, the gap between germline ends came to 8 bases. The CDR3 DNA follows: TGTGCCAGCAGCTTAAAGGGCAGCTACGAGCAGTACGTC. Translating it yields CASSLKGSYEQYV.

This chain links TRBV30 with TRBJ2-3, with a possible D match to TRBD2 (6 bases). Per the germline V gene, CDR1 is GTSNPN and CDR2 is SVGIG (reference sequence). CDR3 length: 14 residues. Trimming removed 0 bases from V and 1 base from J, with 8 bases in between. CDR3 sequence (DNA): TGTGCCTGGAGTGTACGCGGGGGCACAGATACGCAGTATTTT. Amino acid sequence: CAWSVRGGTDTQYF. Full variable domain (outside the CDR3, taken from reference TRBV30 and TRBJ2-3): SQTIHQWPATLVQPVGSPLSLECTVEGTSNPNLYWYRQAAGRGLQLLFYSVGIGQISSEVPQNLSASRPQDRQFILSSKKLLLSDSGFYLCAWSVRGGTDTQYFGPGTRLTVL.

The CDR3 is CASTRTSGGSAGANVLTF. The CDR3 nucleotides read TGTGCCAGCACTAGGACTAGCGGGGGCAGTGCTGGGGCCAACGTCCTGACTTTC. This rearrangement joins TRBV2 to TRBJ2-6; 13 nucleotides agree with TRBD2. This CDR3 spans 18 amino acids. V was clipped by 7 bases and J by 2 bases; unmatched bases: 8. Germline V gives CDR1 SNHLY, CDR2 FYNNEI.

A few counts support this clone. The chain carries TRBV19 and TRBJ1-2; D uncertain. The CDR3 contains 12 residues. CDR1 and CDR2 (germline): LNHDA, SQIVND (reference sequence). V lost 2 bases and J 10 bases, leaving 11 bases between the germline ends. The CDR3 region is CASSIRARSYTF. CDR3 nucleotide sequence: TGTGCCAGTAGTATACGGGCCCGATCCTACACCTTC. Combining the CDR3 with reference TRBV19 and TRBJ1-2 gives the whole variable domain DGGITQSPKYLFRKEGQNVTLSCEQNLNHDAMYWYRQDPGQGLRLIYYSQIVNDFQKGDIAEGYSVSREKKESFPLTVTSAQKNPTAFYLCASSIRARSYTFGSGTRLTVV.

This clone was counted a single time. The V call is TRBV5-6, the J call TRBJ2-5, with 11 positions matching TRBD2. This CDR3 has 15 amino acids. Germline-derived CDR1 and CDR2 are SGHDT and YYEEEE. Losses at the gene ends were 5 bases for V and 2 bases for J; bases not matched to a gene: 5. CDR3 sequence: CASSSLAGAQETQYF. DNA for the CDR3: TGTGCCAGCAGTTCACTAGCGGGGGCTCAAGAGACCCAGTACTTC.

In its sample, this clone was seen once. The chain joins TRBV4-1 to TRBJ1-5; 7 positions match TRBD1. Germline CDR1 MGHRA, CDR2 YSYEKL. CDR3 size: 15 residues. The J segment lost 5 bases and the V segment lost 2 bases, leaving 6 bases of the junction unmatched. CDR3 bases: TGCGCCAGCAGCCAACTAACAGGGGAATATCAGCCCCAGCATTTT. Amino acids: CASSQLTGEYQPQHF.

J is TRBJ1-2 and V is TRBV3-1 (or the pseudogene TRBV3-2), with 10 positions matching TRBD1. The CDR3 sequence is 15 residues long. V trimming: 5 bases; J trimming: 6 bases; junction bases outside the gene matches: 9. Germline lookup yields CDR1 LGHDT and CDR2 YNNKEL (reference sequence). The CDR3 sequence is CASSGRQGALNGYTF. Written as DNA, the CDR3 is TGTGCCAGCAGCGGACGACAGGGGGCATTGAATGGCTACACCTTC.